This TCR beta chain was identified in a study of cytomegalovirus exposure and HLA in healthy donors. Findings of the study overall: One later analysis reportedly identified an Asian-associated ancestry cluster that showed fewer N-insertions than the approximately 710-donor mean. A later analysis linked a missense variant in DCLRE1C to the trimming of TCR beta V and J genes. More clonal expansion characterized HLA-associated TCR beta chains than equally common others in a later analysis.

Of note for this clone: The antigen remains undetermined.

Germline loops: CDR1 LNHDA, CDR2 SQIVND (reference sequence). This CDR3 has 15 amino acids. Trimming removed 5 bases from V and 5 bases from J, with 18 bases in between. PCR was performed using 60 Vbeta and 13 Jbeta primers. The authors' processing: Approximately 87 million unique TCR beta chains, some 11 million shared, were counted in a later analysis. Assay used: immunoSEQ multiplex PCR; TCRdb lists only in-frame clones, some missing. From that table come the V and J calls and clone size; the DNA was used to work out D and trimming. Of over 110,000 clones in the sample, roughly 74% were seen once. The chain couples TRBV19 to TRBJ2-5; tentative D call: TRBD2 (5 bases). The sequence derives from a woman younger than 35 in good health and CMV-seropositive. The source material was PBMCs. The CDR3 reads CASSSGILEGETQYF. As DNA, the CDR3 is TGTGCCAGTAGTTCCGGGATTCTAGAAGGGGAGACCCAGTACTTC. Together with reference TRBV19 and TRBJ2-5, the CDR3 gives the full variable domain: DGGITQSPKYLFRKEGQNVTLSCEQNLNHDAMYWYRQDPGQGLRLIYYSQIVNDFQKGDIAEGYSVSREKKESFPLTVTSAQKNPTAFYLCASSSGILEGETQYFGPGTRLLVL.